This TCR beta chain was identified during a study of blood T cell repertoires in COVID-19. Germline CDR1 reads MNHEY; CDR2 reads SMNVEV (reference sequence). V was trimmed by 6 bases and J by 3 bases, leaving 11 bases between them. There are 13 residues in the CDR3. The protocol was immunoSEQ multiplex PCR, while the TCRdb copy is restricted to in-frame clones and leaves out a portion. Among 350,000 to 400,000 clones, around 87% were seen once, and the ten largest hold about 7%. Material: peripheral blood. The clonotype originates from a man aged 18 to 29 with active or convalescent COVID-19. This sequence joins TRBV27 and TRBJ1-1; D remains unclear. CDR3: CASRRSRYTEAFF. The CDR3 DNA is TGTGCCAGCAGACGAAGCAGGTACACTGAAGCTTTCTTT.